This T cell receptor beta chain derives from a study of persistence of HIV-infected CD4 T cells. This was the immunoSEQ version 4 assay in survey mode. Data came from immunoSEQ multiplex PCR; TCRdb stores just in-frame clones and leaves some out. The sample contains 35,000 to 45,000 clones, around 90% of which appear only once. Nonspecific anti-CD3/anti-CD28 bead stimulation represents the broad CD4+ T cell repertoire. Sorting selected CD4+ T cells upregulating both CD40 ligand and CD69. The V gene's germline CDR1 is MNHEY and CDR2 SMNVEV (reference sequence). The J segment lost 10 bases and the V segment lost 5 bases, leaving 10 bases of the junction unmatched. This CDR3 region has 14 residues. A remark on this clone: Its target is unknown.

V usage is TRBV27 and J usage is TRBJ1-1, with TRBD1 matching over 10 bases. The TCR was taken from an adult man with HIV who was CMV-seropositive. Material: CD4+ T cells sorted from PBMCs after roughly 18-hour stimulation, obtained from a patient who received antiretroviral therapy. The CDR3, as DNA: TGTGCCAGCAGTGCCTCCCGACAGGGGGCGCGAGCTTTCTTT. It specifies CASSASRQGARAFF.